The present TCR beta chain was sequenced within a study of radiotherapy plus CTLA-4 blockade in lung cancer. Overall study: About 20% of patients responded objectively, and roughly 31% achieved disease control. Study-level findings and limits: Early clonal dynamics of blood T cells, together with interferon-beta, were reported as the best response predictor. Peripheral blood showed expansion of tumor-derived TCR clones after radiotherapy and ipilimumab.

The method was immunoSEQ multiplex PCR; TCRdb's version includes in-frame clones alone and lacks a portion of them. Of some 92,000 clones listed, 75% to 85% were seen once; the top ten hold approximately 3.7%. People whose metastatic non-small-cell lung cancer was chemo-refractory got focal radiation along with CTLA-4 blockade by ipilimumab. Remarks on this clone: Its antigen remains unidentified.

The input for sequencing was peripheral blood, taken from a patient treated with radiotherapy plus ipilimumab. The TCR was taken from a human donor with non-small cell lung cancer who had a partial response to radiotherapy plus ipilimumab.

The CDR3: CASSQEGTISGYGYTF. CDR3 coding DNA: TGCGCCAGCAGCCAAGAAGGGACGATTAGCGGCTATGGCTACACCTTC. The rearrangement joins TRBV4-1 to TRBJ1-2, with D perhaps matching TRBD1 (5 bases). CDR3 size: 16 residues. CDR1 is MGHRA and CDR2 is YSYEKL in the germline V gene. The V gene lost 0 bases and the J gene lost 4 bases, with 15 bases spanning the gap.